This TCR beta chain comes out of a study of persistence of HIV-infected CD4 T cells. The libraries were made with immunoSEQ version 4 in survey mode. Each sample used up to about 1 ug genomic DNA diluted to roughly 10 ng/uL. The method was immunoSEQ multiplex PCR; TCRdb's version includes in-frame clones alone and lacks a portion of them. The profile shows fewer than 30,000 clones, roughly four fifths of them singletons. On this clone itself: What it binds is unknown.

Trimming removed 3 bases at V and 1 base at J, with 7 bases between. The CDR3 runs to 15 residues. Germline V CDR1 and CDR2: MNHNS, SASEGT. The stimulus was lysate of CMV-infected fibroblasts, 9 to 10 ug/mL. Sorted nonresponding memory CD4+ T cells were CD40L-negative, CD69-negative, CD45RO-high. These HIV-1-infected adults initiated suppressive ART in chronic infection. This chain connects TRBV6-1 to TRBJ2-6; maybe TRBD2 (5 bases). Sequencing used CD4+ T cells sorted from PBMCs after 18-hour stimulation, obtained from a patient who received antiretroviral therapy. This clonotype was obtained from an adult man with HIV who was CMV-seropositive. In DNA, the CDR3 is TGTGCCAGCAGTGACCGGGGATCTGGGGCCAACGTCCTGACTTTC. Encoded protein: CASSDRGSGANVLTF.